This T cell receptor beta chain is from a study of response to subunit inactivated influenza vaccine. Study findings and constraints: T cells newly recruited by each seasonal influenza vaccination are few, the authors suggested.

Between the trimmed V and J ends, which lost 3 bases and 0 bases, there was a span of 21 bases. The CDR3 covers 19 residues. Germline V CDR1 and CDR2: SNHLY, FYNNEI. TCRdb used MiXCR to reprocess the RT-PCR reads, holding one entry per CDR3 protein. The table lists about 160,000 distinct CDR3 sequences, about a tenth of them singletons. This clonotype is labeled as medium-sized (0.01 to 0.1%). The antigen remains unidentified. The receptor was isolated from a man aged 50 or older who received an inactivated influenza vaccine. The sample consisted of non-naive T cells sorted from PBMCs, taken 45 days after vaccination. V gene TRBV2 combines with J gene TRBJ1-5; D remains ambiguous. The CDR3 sequence: CASSEGLGSRLYSNQPQHF. CDR3 DNA sequence: TGTGCCAGCAGTGAGGGTCTAGGAAGCCGACTTTATAGCAATCAGCCCCAGCATTTT. The variable domain in full, with the rest retrieved from reference TRBV2 and TRBJ1-5, is EPEVTQTPSHQVTQMGQEVILRCVPISNHLYFYWYRQILGQKVEFLVSFYNNEISEKSEIFDDQFSVERPDGSNFTLKIRSTKLEDSAMYFCASSEGLGSRLYSNQPQHFGDGTRLSIL.